Each of the 16 T cell receptor beta chains below was sequenced from the same sample in a study of blood T cell repertoires in COVID-19. Assay: immunoSEQ multiplex PCR; the TCRdb copy retains only in-frame clones and omits some. The table has about 220,000 clones, around 80% seen once; the top ten hold around 5.1%. Material: peripheral blood. The receptors were sampled from a human donor in a cohort sampled during active COVID-19.

The V and J genes are TRBV9 and TRBJ2-2; the match to TRBD1 covers 8 bases. V trimming: 4 bases; J trimming: 7 bases; junction bases outside the gene matches: 9. The CDR3 is 15 amino acids. The germline V gene has CDR1 SGDLS and CDR2 YYNGEE. The CDR3 loop reads CASSQGAGAGGELFF. DNA for the CDR3: TGTGCCAGCAGCCAGGGGGCCGGGGCCGGCGGGGAGCTGTTTTTT.

The chain carries TRBV28 and TRBJ2-3; possibly TRBD1 for D (6 bases). The germline gives CDR1 MDHEN, CDR2 SYDVKM. The ends were cut back, 6 bases at V and 0 bases at J, with 16 bases in the middle. The CDR3 is made up of 16 amino acids. CDR3 bases: TGTGCCAGCAGCCGTGCGTACAGGGTTAGCACAGATACGCAGTATTTT. It codes for CASSRAYRVSTDTQYF. Full variable domain (remainder filled in from reference TRBV28 and TRBJ2-3): DVKVTQSSRYLVKRTGEKVFLECVQDMDHENMFWYRQDPGLGLRLIYFSYDVKMKEKGDIPEGYSVSREKKERFSLILESASTNQTSMYLCASSRAYRVSTDTQYFGPGTRLTVL.

This chain connects TRBV7-2 to TRBJ2-1; D not resolved. Trimming left V 0 bases short and J 4 bases short, with 4 bases between. The CDR3 spans 13 residues. Germline V lookup: CDR1 SGHTA, CDR2 FQGNSA. The CDR3 DNA follows: TGTGCCAGCAGCTTAGCACTATACAATGAGCAGTTCTTC. Its translation is CASSLALYNEQFF.

This clone was counted between two and nine times. The rearrangement links TRBV27 to TRBJ1-5; unclear D gene. The V gene lost 5 bases and the J gene lost 0 bases, with 8 bases spanning the gap. CDR3 length: 14 amino acids. Germline V gene data show CDR1 as MNHEY and CDR2 as SMNVEV (reference sequence). In DNA form, the CDR3 reads TGTGCCAGCAGTACTAGGGATAGCAATCAGCCCCAGCATTTT. Its protein is CASSTRDSNQPQHF.

The chain has TRBV9 and TRBJ2-7; 7 bases match TRBD1. The germline CDR1 and CDR2 sequences are SGDLS and YYNGEE. The CDR3 totals 15 residues. The junction had 9 bases not matched to a gene; V was cut back by 3 bases and J by 3 bases. The CDR3 DNA sequence: TGTGCCAGCAGCGCGGGGCCTCAGGGGGACTACGAGCAGTACTTC. Translation: CASSAGPQGDYEQYF.

This clone was seen only a few times. The rearrangement joins TRBV7-3 to TRBJ2-2; 8 bases fit TRBD2. Germline assignment: CDR1 SGHTA and CDR2 FQGTGA. The CDR3 is 15 residues long. V trimming: 5 bases; J trimming: 0 bases; junction bases outside the gene matches: 2. The CDR3 region is CASSPGLANTGELFF. The CDR3 DNA sequence: TGTGCCAGCAGCCCGGGACTAGCGAACACCGGGGAGCTGTTTTTT. Looking up the rest from reference TRBV7-3 and TRBJ2-2 gives the full variable domain: GAGVSQTPSNKVTEKGKYVELRCDPISGHTALYWYRQSLGQGPEFLIYFQGTGAADDSGLPNDRFFAVRPEGSVSTLKIQRTERGDSAVYLCASSPGLANTGELFFGEGSRLTVL.

The V gene is TRBV11-2, the J gene TRBJ1-2; the D is unclear. Germline V gene sequence: CDR1 SGHAT, CDR2 FQNNGV. This CDR3 comprises 13 residues. V was trimmed by 5 bases and J by 7 bases, leaving 14 bases between them. The DNA for the CDR3 is TGTGCCAGCAGCCCCGGGTCAGAGACTGGCTACACCTTC. Translated: CASSPGSETGYTF. Filled out from reference TRBV11-2 and TRBJ1-2, the complete variable domain reads EAGVAQSPRYKIIEKRQSVAFWCNPISGHATLYWYQQILGQGPKLLIQFQNNGVVDDSQLPKDRFSAERLKGVDSTLKIQPAKLEDSAVYLCASSPGSETGYTFGSGTRLTVV.

This chain links TRBV6-5 with TRBJ1-6; a possible D gene is TRBD1 (5 bases). This CDR3 region has 15 residues. V was shortened by 6 bases and J by 0 bases, with 9 bases between the two germline ends. CDR1 is MNHEY and CDR2 is SVGAGI in the germline V gene. In DNA form, the CDR3 reads TGTGCCAGCAGGAGACAGAGCTCCTATAATTCACCCCTCCACTTT. Translated, it gives CASRRQSSYNSPLHF.

The chain has TRBV6-2 or TRBV6-3 and TRBJ2-2; the match to TRBD2 covers 7 bases. The CDR3 is made up of 17 amino acids. With V trimmed by 2 bases and J by 3 bases, 9 bases remained unmatched. Germline CDR1 MNHEY, CDR2 SVGEGT. The CDR3 DNA follows: TGTGCCAGCAGTTACAAGTCGCGGGAGCGATACACCGGGGAGCTGTTTTTT. It specifies CASSYKSRERYTGELFF.

This chain connects TRBV4-1 to TRBJ2-3, with 7 bases identical to TRBD1. J lost 2 bases, V lost 3 bases, and 8 bases had no gene match. The germline CDR1 and CDR2 sequences are MGHRA and YSYEKL. The CDR3 totals 16 residues. The CDR3 loop is CASSQAWDSSTDTQYF. CDR3 sequence (DNA): TGCGCCAGCAGCCAGGCCTGGGACAGCTCCACAGATACGCAGTATTTT.

The gene calls are TRBV5-1 and TRBJ2-2; maybe TRBD2 (7 bases). Trimming removed 4 bases from V and 5 bases from J, with 12 bases in between. Germline V CDR1 and CDR2: SGHRS, YFSETQ. The CDR3 is made up of 14 amino acids. This CDR3 is CASSGGAGTGELFF. CDR3 nucleotides: TGCGCCAGCAGCGGGGGGGCCGGAACCGGGGAGCTGTTTTTT.

This clone showed up many times. The chain uses TRBV5-4 and TRBJ1-4; maybe TRBD1 (6 bases). V was clipped by 4 bases and J by 7 bases, with 17 bases between them. CDR3 length: 15 amino acids. Germline lookup yields CDR1 SGHNT and CDR2 YYREEE (reference sequence). CDR3 region: CASSPRGGAGEKLFF. Written as DNA, the CDR3 is TGTGCCAGCAGCCCCCGGGGGGGCGCAGGTGAAAAACTGTTTTTT.

A few counts support this clone. The chain has TRBV7-2 and TRBJ2-2, with 8 bases matching TRBD1. Trimming took 3 bases from V and 5 from J; bases not matched to a gene: 2. The germline V gene encodes CDR1 SGHTA and CDR2 FQGNSA. The CDR3 sequence is 14 residues long. CDR3 DNA: TGTGCCAGCAGCTTCCGGGACAGGACCGGGGAGCTGTTTTTT. Amino acids: CASSFRDRTGELFF.

This sequence joins TRBV28 and TRBJ2-4; perhaps TRBD1 as D (5 bases). CDR1 and CDR2 (germline): MDHEN, SYDVKM. V lost 6 bases, J lost 1 base, and 16 bases lay in between. The CDR3 length is 16 residues. CDR3 protein: CASRPRIKGAKNIQYF. CDR3 nucleotide sequence: TGTGCCAGCAGGCCACGGATAAAGGGGGCCAAAAACATTCAGTACTTC. Drawing the rest from reference TRBV28 and TRBJ2-4, the complete variable domain is DVKVTQSSRYLVKRTGEKVFLECVQDMDHENMFWYRQDPGLGLRLIYFSYDVKMKEKGDIPEGYSVSREKKERFSLILESASTNQTSMYLCASRPRIKGAKNIQYFGAGTRLSVL.

The rearrangement uses TRBV4-1 and TRBJ2-1; 10 bases line up with TRBD2. V shed 6 bases and J 9 bases; nucleotides not matched to a gene: 8. From germline, CDR1 is MGHRA and CDR2 YSYEKL. The CDR3 consists of 14 residues. The CDR3 DNA follows: TGCGCCAGCAGAATAGCGGGAGGAGCGTCTGAGCAGTTCTTC. It translates to CASRIAGGASEQFF.

This clone appeared once. This sequence joins TRBV3-1 (or the pseudogene TRBV3-2) and TRBJ2-3, with 11 nucleotides matching TRBD2. This CDR3 contains 14 residues. Germline loops: CDR1 LGHDT, CDR2 YNNKEL (reference sequence). Trimming removed 8 bases from V and 0 bases from J; junction bases left unmatched: 1. The CDR3 here is CASRTSGSTDTQYF. The CDR3 nucleotides are TGTGCCAGCCGGACTAGCGGGAGCACAGATACGCAGTATTTT.